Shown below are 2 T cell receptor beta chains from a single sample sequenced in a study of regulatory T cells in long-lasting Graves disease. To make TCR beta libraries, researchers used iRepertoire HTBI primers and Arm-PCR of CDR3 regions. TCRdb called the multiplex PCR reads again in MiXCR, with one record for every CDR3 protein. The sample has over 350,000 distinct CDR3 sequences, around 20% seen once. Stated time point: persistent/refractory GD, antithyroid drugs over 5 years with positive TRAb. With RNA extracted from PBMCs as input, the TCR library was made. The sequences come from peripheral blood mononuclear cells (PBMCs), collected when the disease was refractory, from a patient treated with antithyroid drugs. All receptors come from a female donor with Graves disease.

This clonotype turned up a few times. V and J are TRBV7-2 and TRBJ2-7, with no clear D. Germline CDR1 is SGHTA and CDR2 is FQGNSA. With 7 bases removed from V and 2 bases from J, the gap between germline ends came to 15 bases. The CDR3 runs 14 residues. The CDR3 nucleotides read TGTGCCAGCAACTTGAGCGCGGATGCCTACGAGCAGTACTTC. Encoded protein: CASNLSADAYEQYF.

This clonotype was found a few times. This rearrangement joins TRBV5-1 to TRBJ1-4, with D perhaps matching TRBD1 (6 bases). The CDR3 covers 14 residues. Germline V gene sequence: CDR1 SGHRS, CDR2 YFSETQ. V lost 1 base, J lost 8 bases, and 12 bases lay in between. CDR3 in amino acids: CASSLSGAEEKLFF. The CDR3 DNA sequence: TGCGCCAGCAGCTTGTCGGGGGCTGAGGAAAAACTGTTTTTT. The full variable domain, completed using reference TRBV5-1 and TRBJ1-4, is KAGVTQTPRYLIKTRGQQVTLSCSPISGHRSVSWYQQTPGQGLQFLFEYFSETQRNKGNFPGRFSGRQFSNSRSEMNVSTLELGDSALYLCASSLSGAEEKLFFGSGTQLSVL.